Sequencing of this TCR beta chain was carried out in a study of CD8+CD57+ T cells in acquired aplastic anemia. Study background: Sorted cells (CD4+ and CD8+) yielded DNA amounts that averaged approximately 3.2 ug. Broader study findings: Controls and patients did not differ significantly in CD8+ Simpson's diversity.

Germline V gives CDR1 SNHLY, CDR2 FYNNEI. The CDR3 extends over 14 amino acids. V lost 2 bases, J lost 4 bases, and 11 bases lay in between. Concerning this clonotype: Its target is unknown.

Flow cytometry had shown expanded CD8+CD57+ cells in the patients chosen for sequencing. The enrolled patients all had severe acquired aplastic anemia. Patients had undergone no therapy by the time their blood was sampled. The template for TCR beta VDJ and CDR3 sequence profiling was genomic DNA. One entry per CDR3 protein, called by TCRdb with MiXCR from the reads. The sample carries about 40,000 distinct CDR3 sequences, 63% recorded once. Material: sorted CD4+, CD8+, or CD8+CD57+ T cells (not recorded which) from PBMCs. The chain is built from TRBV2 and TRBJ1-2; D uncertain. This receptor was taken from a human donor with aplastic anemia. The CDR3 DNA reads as TGTGCCAGCAGTGAAATCGGATCGGGCTATGGCTACACCTTC. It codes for CASSEIGSGYGYTF.